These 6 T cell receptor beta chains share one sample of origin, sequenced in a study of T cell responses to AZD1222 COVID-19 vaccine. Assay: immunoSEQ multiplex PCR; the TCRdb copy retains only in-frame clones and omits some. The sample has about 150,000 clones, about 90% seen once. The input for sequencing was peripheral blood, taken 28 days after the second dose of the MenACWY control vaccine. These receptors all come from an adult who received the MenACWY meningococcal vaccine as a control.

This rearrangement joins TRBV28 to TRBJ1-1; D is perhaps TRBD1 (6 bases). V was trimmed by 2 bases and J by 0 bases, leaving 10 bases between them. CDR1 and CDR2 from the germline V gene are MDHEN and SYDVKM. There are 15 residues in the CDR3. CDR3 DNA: TGTGCCAGCAGTTTACCCGCAGGGGTGAACACTGAAGCTTTCTTT. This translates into CASSLPAGVNTEAFF.

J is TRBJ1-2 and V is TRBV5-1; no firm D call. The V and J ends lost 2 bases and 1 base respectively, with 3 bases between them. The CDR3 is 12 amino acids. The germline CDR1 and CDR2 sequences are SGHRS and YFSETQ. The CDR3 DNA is TGCGCCAGCAGCTTTAGTAACTATGGCTACACCTTC. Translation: CASSFSNYGYTF.

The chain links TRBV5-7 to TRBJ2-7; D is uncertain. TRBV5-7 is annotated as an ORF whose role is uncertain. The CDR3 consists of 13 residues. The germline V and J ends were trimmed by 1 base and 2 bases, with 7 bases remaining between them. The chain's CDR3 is CASSLWVPYEQYF. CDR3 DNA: TGTGCCAGCAGCTTGTGGGTGCCCTACGAGCAGTACTTC.

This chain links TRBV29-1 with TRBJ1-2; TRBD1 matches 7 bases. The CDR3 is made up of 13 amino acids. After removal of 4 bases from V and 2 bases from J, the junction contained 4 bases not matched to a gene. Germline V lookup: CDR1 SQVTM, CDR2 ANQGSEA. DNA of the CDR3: TGCAGCGTTGCCGAGACAGGGAACTATGGCTACACCTTC. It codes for CSVAETGNYGYTF.

DNA of the CDR3: TGTGCCAGCAGCCAAGATGGCAGCTCCTACGAGCAGTACTTC. Translation: CASSQDGSSYEQYF. This chain links TRBV3-1 (or the pseudogene TRBV3-2) with TRBJ2-7, with D unresolved. The CDR3 has 14 amino acids. Germline CDR1 LGHDT, CDR2 YNNKEL (reference sequence). V was clipped by 0 bases and J by 0 bases, with 6 bases between them.

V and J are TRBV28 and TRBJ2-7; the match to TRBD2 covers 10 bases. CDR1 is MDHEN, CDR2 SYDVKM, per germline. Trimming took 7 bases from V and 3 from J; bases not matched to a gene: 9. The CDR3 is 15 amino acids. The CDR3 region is CASTGGTSGIYEQYF. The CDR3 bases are TGTGCCAGCACGGGGGGTACTAGCGGGATCTACGAGCAGTACTTC.